The present T cell receptor (beta chain) was sequenced within a study of CD8+CD57+ T cells in acquired aplastic anemia. This clonotype is medium-sized (0.01 to 0.1%) within its sample. Researchers used genomic DNA as the template to profile TCR beta VDJ and CDR3. TCRdb ran MiXCR on the reads and lists one entry per CDR3 protein. The repertoire has tens of thousands of distinct CDR3 sequences, 45% to 55% of them found once; the top ten carry roughly 8.7%. Sequencing was done on a sample of sorted CD4+, CD8+, or CD8+CD57+ T cells (not recorded which) from PBMCs. This TCR was sampled from a human donor in good health, serving as a control.

The CDR3 is CAISELQGASYEQYF. The CDR3 DNA reads TGTGCCATCAGTGAGCTCCAGGGTGCCTCCTACGAGCAGTACTTC. The chain joins TRBV10-3 to TRBJ2-7; D may be TRBD1 (5 bases). The CDR3 covers 15 residues. V was cut by 2 bases and J by 0 bases, with 11 bases left in between. Per the germline V gene, CDR1 is ENHRY and CDR2 is SYGVKD.